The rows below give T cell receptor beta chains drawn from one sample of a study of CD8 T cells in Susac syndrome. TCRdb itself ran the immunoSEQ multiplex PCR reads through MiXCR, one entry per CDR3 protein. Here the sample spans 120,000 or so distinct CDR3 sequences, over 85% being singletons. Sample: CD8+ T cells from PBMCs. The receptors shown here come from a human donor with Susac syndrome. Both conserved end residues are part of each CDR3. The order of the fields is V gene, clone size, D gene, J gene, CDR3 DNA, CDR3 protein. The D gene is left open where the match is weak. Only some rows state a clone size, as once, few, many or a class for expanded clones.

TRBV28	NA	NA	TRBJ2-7	TGTGCCAGCAGTCCGGGTCTCGGGTCAATAAGGTTTGGCCATTACGAGCAGTACTTC	CASSPGLGSIRFGHYEQYF
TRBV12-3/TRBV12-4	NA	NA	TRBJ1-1	TGTGCCAGCCTAGACAGCGGCACTGAAGCTTTCTTT	CASLDSGTEAFF
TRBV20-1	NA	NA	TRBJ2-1	TGCAGTGCTAGAGATGTCCGGGGCAGCTCCTACAATGAGCAGTTCTTC	CSARDVRGSSYNEQFF
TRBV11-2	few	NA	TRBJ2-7	TGTGCCAGCAGCCAAGATCGGGGGGCTGGCTACGAGCAGTACTTC	CASSQDRGAGYEQYF
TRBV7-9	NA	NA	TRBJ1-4	TGTGCCAGCAGCTTAGTCCCGGGAAAACTGTTTTTT	CASSLVPGKLFF
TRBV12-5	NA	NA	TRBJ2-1	TGTGCTAGTGGGATAACCCTCCTGGGGTCTGAGCAGTTCTTC	CASGITLLGSEQFF
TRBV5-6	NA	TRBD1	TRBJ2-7	TGTGCCAGCAGCGCCAACAGGGGGATTGTTGACGAGCAGTACTTC	CASSANRGIVDEQYF
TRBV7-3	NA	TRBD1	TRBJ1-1	TGTGCCAGCAGCTTCCCCCGGGGACAGGTGGACATGAACACTGAAGCTTTCTTT	CASSFPRGQVDMNTEAFF
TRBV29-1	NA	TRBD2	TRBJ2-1	TGCAGCGTTGAAGGACTAGCGGGAGATATGAATGAGCAGTTCTTC	CSVEGLAGDMNEQFF
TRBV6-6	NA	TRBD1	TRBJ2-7	TGTGCCAGCAGTCACGGGACAGGGAACGAGCAGTACTTC	CASSHGTGNEQYF
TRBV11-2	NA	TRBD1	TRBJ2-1	TGTGCCAGCAGCTTGACAGGGAGCAATGAGCAGTTCTTC	CASSLTGSNEQFF
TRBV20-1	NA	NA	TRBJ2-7	TGCAGTGCTAGGGCACTAGGGGATAGTATAGAGCAGTACTTC	CSARALGDSIEQYF
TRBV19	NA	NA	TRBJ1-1	TGTGCCAGTAGTATCGACCCATTTTGGAACACTGAAGCTTTCTTT	CASSIDPFWNTEAFF
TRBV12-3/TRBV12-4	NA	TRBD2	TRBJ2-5	TGTGCCAGCAGTAATAGCGGGGGGACTCAAGAGACCCAGTACTTC	CASSNSGGTQETQYF
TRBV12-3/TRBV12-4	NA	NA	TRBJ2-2	TGTGCCAGCAGCCCTTCCGCTCAGCCGCCCCCCGGGGAGCTGTTTTTT	CASSPSAQPPPGELFF
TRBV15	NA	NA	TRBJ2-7	TGTGCCACCAGCAACTACCCCAGGGACCTCTACAGGGAGCAGTACTTC	CATSNYPRDLYREQYF
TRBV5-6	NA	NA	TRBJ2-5	TGTGCCAGCAGCTTGGCGCTAGCAGGGAGGGAGACCCAGTACTTC	CASSLALAGRETQYF
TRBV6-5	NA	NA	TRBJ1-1	TGTGCCAGCAGTTACTCTGGGGAGAGAACTGAAGCTTTCTTT	CASSYSGERTEAFF
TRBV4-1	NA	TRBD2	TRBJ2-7	TGCGCCAGCAGCCATGGTAGCGGGAGCGTCTACGAGCAGTACTTC	CASSHGSGSVYEQYF
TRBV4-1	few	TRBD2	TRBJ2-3	TGCGCCAGCAGCCAAGATCTAGCGGGAGGGCCAGATACGCAGTATTTT	CASSQDLAGGPDTQYF
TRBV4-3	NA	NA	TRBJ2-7	TGCGCCAGCAGCCAAGACGTAGTACTAACCTACGAGCAGTACTTC	CASSQDVVLTYEQYF
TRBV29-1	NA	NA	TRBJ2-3	TGCAGCGTAAACCCCGGGGCAGATACGCAGTATTTT	CSVNPGADTQYF
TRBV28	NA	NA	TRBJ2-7	TGTGCCAGCAGTCCCCCCCAGGGGCGTCTCGAGCAGTACTTC	CASSPPQGRLEQYF
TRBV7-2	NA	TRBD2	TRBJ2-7	TGTGCCAGCAGCGGACCGGGACTAGCGGCGCGGACCTACGAGCAGTACTTC	CASSGPGLAARTYEQYF
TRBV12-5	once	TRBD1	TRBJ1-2	TGTGCTAGTGGTCCAAAGGGGGCCGGAGGCTACACCTTC	CASGPKGAGGYTF
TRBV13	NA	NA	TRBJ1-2	TGTGCCAGCAGGGGCAGTCCTAACTATGGCTACACCTTC	CASRGSPNYGYTF
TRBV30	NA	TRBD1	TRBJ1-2	TGTGCCTGGAGGGGGATAGGGGGCGCGTGGTATGGCTACACCTTC	CAWRGIGGAWYGYTF